These 15 T cell receptor beta chains came from one sample sequenced in a study of blood T cell repertoires in COVID-19. TCRdb keeps only in-frame clones here, not all; method: immunoSEQ multiplex PCR. The data contain 70,000 or so clones, about nine tenths of them singletons. The sequenced material came from peripheral blood. The source of these receptors is a human donor in a cohort sampled during active COVID-19.

This clone was picked up one time. The rearrangement joins TRBV7-2 to TRBJ2-1, with 11 bases fitting TRBD2. Trimming took 5 bases from V and 2 from J; bases not matched to a gene: 5. The CDR3 is 16 residues long. The germline gives CDR1 SGHTA, CDR2 FQGNSA. CDR3 loop: CASSLTSGGPYNEQFF. Written as DNA, the CDR3 is TGTGCCAGCAGCCTTACTAGCGGGGGCCCCTACAATGAGCAGTTCTTC.

This chain uses TRBV6-2 or TRBV6-3 with TRBJ1-5; the match to TRBD1 covers 7 bases. Per germline, CDR1 MNHEY and CDR2 SVGEGT. The V segment lost 5 bases and the J segment 4 bases; nucleotides outside the gene matches: 8. This CDR3 has 15 residues. The CDR3 DNA reads TGTGCCAGCAGTATAAGACAGGGATCGAATCAGCCCCAGCATTTT. It specifies CASSIRQGSNQPQHF.

As DNA, the CDR3 is TGTGCCAGCAGCTTGGATGGCGGTCGCTCCTACGAGCAGTACTTC. Protein product: CASSLDGGRSYEQYF. The genes are TRBV5-6 and TRBJ2-7; D is unclear. Germline lookup yields CDR1 SGHDT and CDR2 YYEEEE. Trimming removed 0 bases from V and 0 bases from J, with 10 bases in between. The CDR3 spans 15 residues.

This clone was observed a few times. This chain joins TRBV7-2 and TRBJ2-7; D not resolved. V was shortened by 0 bases and J by 6 bases, with 9 bases between the two germline ends. Germline V gene data show CDR1 as SGHTA and CDR2 as FQGNSA. This CDR3 is built from 13 residues. CDR3 bases: TGTGCCAGCAGCTTAGCCGGCGGTGCCGAGCAGTACTTC. Translating it yields CASSLAGGAEQYF.

The chain links TRBV5-6 to TRBJ2-7; TRBD1 agrees at 7 bases. J lost 5 bases, V lost 1 base, and 3 bases had no gene match. Germline CDR1 and CDR2: SGHDT and YYEEEE. This CDR3 region has 13 residues. The CDR3 protein is CASSLYTGDEQYF. In DNA form, the CDR3 reads TGTGCCAGCAGCTTGTATACAGGGGACGAGCAGTACTTC.

The chain joins TRBV11-2 to TRBJ2-1; tentatively, D is TRBD2 (6 bases). V lost 1 base and J lost 8, with 15 bases in between. Germline V gene lookup returns CDR1 SGHAT and CDR2 FQNNGV. The CDR3 contains 15 residues. In DNA form, the CDR3 reads TGTGCCAGCAGCTTAGTGAGTGGGGGGTACTATGAGCAGTTCTTC. Protein: CASSLVSGGYYEQFF.

This chain connects TRBV5-4 to TRBJ2-7; 8 bases agree with TRBD2. The CDR3 sequence is 16 residues long. V lost 2 bases to trimming and J lost 5 bases; unmatched junction nucleotides: 12. Looked up from germline, CDR1 is SGHNT and CDR2 is YYREEE (reference sequence). CDR3 coding DNA: TGTGCCAGCAGCTTCTCGGGAGGGCTATTAGGGGACGAGCAGTACTTC. This encodes CASSFSGGLLGDEQYF.

This clone has a handful of counts. The chain carries TRBV9 and TRBJ2-7; 8 nucleotides match TRBD1. Germline loops: CDR1 SGDLS, CDR2 YYNGEE. V gave up 5 bases and J gave up 3 bases; unmatched junction bases: 7. The CDR3 contains 14 residues. The chain's CDR3 is CASSKGGQDYEQYF. The CDR3 coding sequence is TGTGCCAGCAGTAAAGGGGGACAGGACTACGAGCAGTACTTC.

The chain recombines TRBV6-6 with TRBJ1-1; a weak D match, TRBD1 (5 bases). This CDR3 spans 14 amino acids. With 0 bases removed from V and 5 bases from J, the gap between germline ends came to 10 bases. Germline V gives CDR1 MNHNY, CDR2 SVGAGI (reference sequence). CDR3 DNA: TGTGCCAGCAGTTACTCGACGGGGGAAACTGAAGCTTTCTTT. Its translation: CASSYSTGETEAFF.

V and J are TRBV27 and TRBJ2-5; no definite D call. The CDR3 totals 14 residues. V was cut by 1 base and J by 3 bases, with 9 bases left in between. The V gene's germline CDR1 is MNHEY and CDR2 SMNVEV (reference sequence). DNA for the CDR3: TGTGCCAGCAGTTTATTGGGCCAAGAAGAGACCCAGTACTTC. Protein product: CASSLLGQEETQYF.

V is TRBV18 and J is TRBJ2-7, with 7 bases aligning to TRBD2. This CDR3 is 14 amino acids long. J gave up 5 bases and V 4 bases, and 8 bases lay outside the gene matches. CDR1 and CDR2 from the germline V gene are KGHSH and LQKENI. The CDR3 nucleotides are TGTGCCAGCTCACTCGGACTAGGATCTGACGAGCAGTACTTC. This translates into CASSLGLGSDEQYF.

This chain joins TRBV5-8 and TRBJ2-5; 11 nucleotides line up with TRBD2. Losses at the gene ends were 4 bases for V and 3 bases for J; bases not matched to a gene: 8. The CDR3 covers 16 residues. Looked up from germline, CDR1 is SGHTS and CDR2 is YDEGEE. CDR3 DNA: TGTGCCAGCAGCCAGCAAGGACTAGCGGGCGAAGAGACCCAGTACTTC. This translates into CASSQQGLAGEETQYF.

The chain is built from TRBV28 and TRBJ2-3; TRBD2 aligns across 7 bases. The CDR3 has 15 residues. Germline CDR1 and CDR2: MDHEN and SYDVKM. J was trimmed by 5 bases and V by 6 bases; bases with no gene match: 11. Here the CDR3 DNA reads TGTGCCAGCAGCCCTGGGAGACTAGCCAAAGATACGCAGTATTTT. The encoded protein is CASSPGRLAKDTQYF.

This clone was observed a handful of times. The V call is TRBV3-1 (or the pseudogene TRBV3-2), the J call TRBJ1-5; 7 nucleotides match TRBD1. This CDR3 has 15 residues. The junction had 6 bases not matched to a gene; V was cut back by 5 bases and J by 2 bases. CDR1 and CDR2 (germline): LGHDT, YNNKEL (reference sequence). CDR3 in amino acids: CASSESGGGNQPQHF. The CDR3 nucleotides read TGTGCCAGCAGCGAATCAGGGGGAGGCAATCAGCCCCAGCATTTT.

The J gene is TRBJ1-1, the V gene TRBV5-1; 12 nucleotides align to TRBD1. V shed 4 bases and J 5 bases; nucleotides not matched to a gene: 3. Germline V CDR1 and CDR2: SGHRS, YFSETQ. The CDR3 runs 14 residues. In DNA form, the CDR3 reads TGCGCCAGCAGCGTGGGACAGGGGGCGACTGAAGCTTTCTTT. It is translated as CASSVGQGATEAFF.